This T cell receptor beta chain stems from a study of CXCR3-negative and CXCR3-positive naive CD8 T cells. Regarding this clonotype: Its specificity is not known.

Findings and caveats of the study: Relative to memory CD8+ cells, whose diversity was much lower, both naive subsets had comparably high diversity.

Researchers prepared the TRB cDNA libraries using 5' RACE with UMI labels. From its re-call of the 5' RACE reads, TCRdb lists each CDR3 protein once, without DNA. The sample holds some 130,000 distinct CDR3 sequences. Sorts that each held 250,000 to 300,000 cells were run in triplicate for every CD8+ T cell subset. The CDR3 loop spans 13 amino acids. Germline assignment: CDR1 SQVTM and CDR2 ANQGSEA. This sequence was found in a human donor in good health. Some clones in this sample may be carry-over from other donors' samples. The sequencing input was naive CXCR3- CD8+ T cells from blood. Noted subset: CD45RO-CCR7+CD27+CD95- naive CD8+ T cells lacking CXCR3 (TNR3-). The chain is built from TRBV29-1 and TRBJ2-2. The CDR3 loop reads CSITLKNTGELFF.